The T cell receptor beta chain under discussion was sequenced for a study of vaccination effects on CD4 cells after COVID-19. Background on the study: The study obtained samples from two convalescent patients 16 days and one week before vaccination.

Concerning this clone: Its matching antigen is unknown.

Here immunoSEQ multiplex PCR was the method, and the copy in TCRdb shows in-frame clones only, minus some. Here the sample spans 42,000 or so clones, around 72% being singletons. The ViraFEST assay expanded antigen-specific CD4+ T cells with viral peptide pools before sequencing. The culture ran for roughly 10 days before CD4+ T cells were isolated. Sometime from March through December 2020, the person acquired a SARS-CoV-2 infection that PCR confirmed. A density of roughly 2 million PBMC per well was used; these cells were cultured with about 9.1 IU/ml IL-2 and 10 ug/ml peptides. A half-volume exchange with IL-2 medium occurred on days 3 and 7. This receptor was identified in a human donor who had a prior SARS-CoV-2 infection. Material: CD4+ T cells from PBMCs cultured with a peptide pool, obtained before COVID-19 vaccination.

CDR3 amino acids: CASSLGGSGNTIYF. In DNA form, the CDR3 reads TGTGCCAGCAGCCTGGGGGGCTCTGGAAACACCATATATTTT. The rearrangement joins TRBV7-2 to TRBJ1-3, with D maybe TRBD1 (5 bases). The germline V and J ends were trimmed by 5 bases and 0 bases, with 8 bases remaining between them. Germline V CDR1 and CDR2: SGHTA, FQGNSA. The CDR3 length is 14 residues.